This T cell receptor beta chain emerged from a study of OX40 agonist ivuxolimab in advanced cancers. Germline V gives CDR1 MNHNS, CDR2 SASEGT. The V and J ends lost 1 base and 7 bases respectively, with 17 bases between them. The CDR3 runs 15 residues. The protocol was immunoSEQ multiplex PCR, while the TCRdb copy is restricted to in-frame clones and leaves out a portion. Of tens of thousands of clones in the sample, over 80% were seen once. The chain joins TRBV6-1 to TRBJ2-7; tentatively, D is TRBD2 (5 bases). The clonotype was recovered from an adult with an advanced solid tumor such as melanoma, head and neck, liver or kidney cancer. The specimen comprised CD4+ or CD8+ T cells sorted from blood, sampled in a trial of the OX40 agonist ivuxolimab. CDR3 bases: TGTGCCAGCAGTGAAGGTGGGTCCCTAGCATGGGAGCAGTACTTC. This translates into CASSEGGSLAWEQYF.